Listed below are T cell receptor beta chains from one sample, sequenced in a study of CD8 T cells in ankylosing spondylitis. Via MiXCR, TCRdb re-called the 5' RACE reads, giving one row per CDR3 protein. The sample holds 650,000 to 800,000 distinct CDR3 sequences, 15% to 20% seen once. The sequencing input was blood, either unsorted or a sorted T cell fraction (not recorded which). These receptors were collected from a male donor with ankylosing spondylitis. The CDR3 runs from the conserved cysteine through the conserved F or W. A D gene is named only where the DNA matches it firmly. Size is stated for part of the rows, as once, few or many counts, or as a class when the clone is expanded.

abundance: few
j_gene: TRBJ1-2
v_gene: TRBV29-1
d_gene: -
CDR3nt: TGCAGCGTTGCGATTCCCAGCCCCAGGGTAACTGGCTACACCTTC
CDR3aa: CSVAIPSPRVTGYTF

abundance: -
j_gene: TRBJ1-1
v_gene: TRBV12-3/TRBV12-4
d_gene: TRBD1
CDR3nt: TGTGCCAGCAGCCACACAGGGGGCGCGGGCATGAACACTGAAGCTTTCTTT
CDR3aa: CASSHTGGAGMNTEAFF

abundance: -
j_gene: TRBJ2-5
v_gene: TRBV6-1
d_gene: -
CDR3nt: TGTCCGCGGGGTTCTAAAGAGACCCAGTACTTC
CDR3aa: CPRGSKETQYF

abundance: -
j_gene: TRBJ2-1
v_gene: TRBV6-1
d_gene: TRBD2
CDR3nt: TGTGCCAGCAGTCCCCGGACTAGCGGGAACAGCAATGAGCAGTTCTTC
CDR3aa: CASSPRTSGNSNEQFF

abundance: -
j_gene: TRBJ2-1
v_gene: TRBV6-2/TRBV6-3
d_gene: -
CDR3nt: TGTGCCAGCAGAACCTTGGCCGGGACGCACAGCAATGAGCAGTTCTTC
CDR3aa: CASRTLAGTHSNEQFF

abundance: -
j_gene: TRBJ2-7
v_gene: TRBV28
d_gene: TRBD1
CDR3nt: TGTGCCACCCAAACCAGGGGACAGGGGTCGAGGGAGCAGTACTTC
CDR3aa: CATQTRGQGSREQYF

abundance: few
j_gene: TRBJ2-4
v_gene: TRBV5-6
d_gene: -
CDR3nt: TGTGCCAGCAGCTTGGTCGGTAGAGGTGAGGCCAAAAACATTCAGTACTTC
CDR3aa: CASSLVGRGEAKNIQYF

abundance: few
j_gene: TRBJ1-4
v_gene: TRBV29-1
d_gene: -
CDR3nt: TGCAGCGTACCGGGGGGGCGCGGTGAAAAACTGTTTTTT
CDR3aa: CSVPGGRGEKLFF

abundance: -
j_gene: TRBJ2-3
v_gene: TRBV4-1
d_gene: TRBD2
CDR3nt: TGCGCCAGCAGCCGGACCGGACTAGCCAGCACAGATACGCAGTATTTT
CDR3aa: CASSRTGLASTDTQYF

abundance: -
j_gene: TRBJ2-3
v_gene: TRBV4-1
d_gene: -
CDR3nt: TGCGCCAGCAGCCAAGTGTTTACGTCTAGCACAGATACGCAGTATTTT
CDR3aa: CASSQVFTSSTDTQYF

abundance: few
j_gene: TRBJ2-7
v_gene: TRBV12-3/TRBV12-4
d_gene: -
CDR3nt: TGTGCCAGCAGAAGATCAGGGGCCGCTAACGAGCAGTACTTC
CDR3aa: CASRRSGAANEQYF

abundance: -
j_gene: TRBJ2-1
v_gene: TRBV5-1
d_gene: TRBD1
CDR3nt: TGCGCCAGCAGCTTGGATTCAGGGGGTCGGGATGAGCAGTTCTTC
CDR3aa: CASSLDSGGRDEQFF

abundance: -
j_gene: TRBJ1-1
v_gene: TRBV29-1
d_gene: -
CDR3nt: TGCAGCGCATCAGGGTACAGGAACACTGAAGCTTTCTTT
CDR3aa: CSASGYRNTEAFF

abundance: few
j_gene: TRBJ2-3
v_gene: TRBV5-1
d_gene: TRBD2
CDR3nt: TGCGCCAGCAGCTTGGTTAGCGGGAGGCCCCCTCGCACAGATACGCAGTATTTT
CDR3aa: CASSLVSGRPPRTDTQYF